One sample yielded the 2 T cell receptor beta chains listed below, sequenced in a study of T cells in narcolepsy. Clones were sequenced by immunoSEQ multiplex PCR, and TCRdb holds only the in-frame ones, with some missing. The sample yields tens of thousands of clones, about four fifths seen once. Sequenced sample: memory (CD45RA-) CD4+ T cells from blood. The receptors were gathered from a human donor in good health.

The chain couples TRBV29-1 to TRBJ1-2; D remains unclear. Between the trimmed V and J ends, which lost 3 bases and 0 bases, there was a span of 11 bases. The CDR3 loop spans 14 amino acids. Germline-derived CDR1 and CDR2 are SQVTM and ANQGSEA. CDR3 sequence (DNA): TGCAGCGTTGATCTACAGAACCCTAACTATGGCTACACCTTC. Translated: CSVDLQNPNYGYTF. The full variable domain, with the rest looked up from reference TRBV29-1 and TRBJ1-2, is SAVISQKPSRDICQRGTSLTIQCQVDSQVTMMFWYRQQPGQSLTLIATANQGSEATYESGFVIDKFPISRPNLTFSTLTVSNMSPEDSSIYLCSVDLQNPNYGYTFGSGTRLTVV.

The rearrangement uses TRBV7-9 and TRBJ2-7; D may be TRBD1 (5 bases). Trimming cost V 3 bases and J 3 bases, with 12 bases left between them. CDR3 length equals 14 residues. Germline assignment: CDR1 SEHNR and CDR2 FQNEAQ (reference sequence). The CDR3 DNA follows: TGTGCCAGCAGCTTTGACCAGGGTCTCTACGAGCAGTACTTC. Protein product: CASSFDQGLYEQYF.